The sequence of this T cell receptor beta chain was determined in a study of blood T cell repertoires in COVID-19 (TCRdb year 2020). Context from the whole study: Collaborator samples came from the United States, Italy and Spain and covered acute and convalescent phases of COVID-19. The material from the prospective study consisted of cDNA or gDNA derived from T cells, B-cell-depleted T cells, or PBMCs. Subjects who had been exposed to COVID-19, were actively infected with it, or had recovered from it provided the deeply sampled blood TCRbeta repertoires that made up the dataset. The repertoires were released in a freely available public database intended as a resource for research on the immune response to SARS-CoV-2. Samples were obtained from the ongoing ImmuneRACE study (first 160 participants) and from some 1,200 subjects provided by 6 global collaborators. Nearly every sample came with metadata listing a de-identified subject ID, COVID-19 status, age in years and sex. Where available, HLA class I and class II types were obtained from metadata supplied by the sample provider rather than from assay-based typing. On the study overall, not on this receptor specifically: The amount of clinical and demographic metadata varied by source and participant and was provided uncurated.

Collaborating institutions collected whole blood in K2EDTA tubes following their own protocols. For TCRbeta analysis, collaborator samples were shipped as frozen whole blood, as isolated PBMCs, or as DNA extracted from either sample type. Reading the germline V gene (reference sequence) gives CDR1 LNHDA and CDR2 SQIVND. Its CDR3 holds 13 amino acids, cysteine through phenylalanine. Of all the DNA, just the CDR3 is kept, 39 bases in frame from base 1. V has 4 bases trimmed and J has 5 bases trimmed; junction bases matching no gene number 2. TCRbeta CDR3 regions were amplified from genomic DNA by means of the immunoSEQ Assay, a bias-controlled multiplex PCR. The authors' pipeline ran thus. The number of nucleated cells in each sample was estimated by amplification of reference gene primers within the assay. To quantify the absolute abundance of each unique TCRbeta CDR3 rearrangement, sequence reads were collapsed and filtered. For each sample, productive Simpson clonality was calculated by taking the square root of Simpson's diversity index across productive rearrangements. TCRdb obtained this table from immuneACCESS and retained in-frame rearrangements with V and J assigned. These tables miss some clones; where compared with another copy, unresolved V genes account for less than half of the shortfall, and the remainder is unexplained. From that table come the V and J calls and clone size; the DNA was used to work out D and trimming. The sample contains 200,000 to 300,000 clones, 75% to 90% of them found a single time. The top ten clonotypes cover 1.5% to 2% of the sample.

For this clone: The antigen it recognizes is unknown. Within one base of it there is no much larger clone, and no base qualities were kept.

The sequence derives from a young man with active or convalescent COVID-19. The sample taken for sequencing was peripheral blood. The sequence is built from TRBV19 and TRBJ1-5, and 7 junctional nucleotides match TRBD1. CDR3 loop: CASSKDRDQPQHF. The DNA sequence is TGTGCCAGTAGTAAAGACAGGGATCAGCCCCAGCATTTT.